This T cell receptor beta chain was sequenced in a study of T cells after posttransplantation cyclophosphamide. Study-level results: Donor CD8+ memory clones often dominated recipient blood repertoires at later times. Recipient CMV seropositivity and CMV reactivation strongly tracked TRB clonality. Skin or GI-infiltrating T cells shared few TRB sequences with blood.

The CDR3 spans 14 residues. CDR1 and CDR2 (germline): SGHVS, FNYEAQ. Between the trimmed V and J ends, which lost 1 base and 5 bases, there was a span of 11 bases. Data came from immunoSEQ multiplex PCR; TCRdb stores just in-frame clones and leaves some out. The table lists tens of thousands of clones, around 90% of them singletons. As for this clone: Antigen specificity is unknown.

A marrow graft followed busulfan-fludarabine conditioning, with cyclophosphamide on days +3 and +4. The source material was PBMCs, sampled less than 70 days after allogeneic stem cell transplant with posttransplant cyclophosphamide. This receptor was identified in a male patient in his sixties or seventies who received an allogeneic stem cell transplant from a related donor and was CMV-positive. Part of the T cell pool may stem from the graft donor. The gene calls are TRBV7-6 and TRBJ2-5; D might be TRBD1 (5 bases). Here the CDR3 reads CASSLVGQGETQYF. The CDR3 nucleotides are TGTGCCAGCAGCTTAGTCGGGCAGGGCGAGACCCAGTACTTC.